This T cell receptor (beta chain) appears in the sequencing data of a study of tumour-infiltrating T cells in Burkitt lymphoma. In the study overall: Survival, overall and progression-free, tracked with productive clonality.

Study conclusions and caveats: Several public clonotypes were shared across many Burkitt lymphoma patients.

As to this clone: Its antigen is not known.

Here immunoSEQ multiplex PCR was the method, and the copy in TCRdb shows in-frame clones only, minus some. The sample holds 46,000 or so clones, less than 40% seen once. The CDR3 runs 11 residues. Looked up from germline, CDR1 is SGHTA and CDR2 is FQGNSA. The V and J ends lost 5 bases and 10 bases respectively, with 10 bases between them. The chain uses TRBV7-2 and TRBJ2-3; either TRBD1 or TRBD2 may supply D (5 bases each). This clonotype originated in a human donor with Burkitt lymphoma. Specimen: tumor tissue. The CDR3 DNA follows: TGTGCCAGCAGCCTGAGGGGTCCGCAGTATTTT. Amino acids: CASSLRGPQYF.